This T cell receptor beta chain originates from a study of T cells in localized non-small cell lung cancer (TCRdb year 2020). Regarding the study in general: Comparing tumors with uninvolved tumor-adjacent lungs, the study looked at the T cell repertoires of approximately 240 patients with early-stage NSCLC. The cohort was made up of around 250 treatment-naive NSCLC patients whose localized lung tumors had been resected. Of the NSCLC patients, fewer than 150 were male and roughly 100 were female, and the mean age was approximately 69 years.

The immunoSEQ Assay was used to sequence TCR beta CDR3 regions from DNA. Under the source paper's analysis protocol: To compute T cell density, TCR beta template counts were normalized to usable DNA, which was estimated by amplifying housekeeping genes. Using the preseqR package, richness was estimated by extrapolating to 120,000 templates for tissue samples and 400,000 templates for PBMC samples. Clonality was calculated as one minus Pielou's evenness. Tissue-enriched TCRs were identified by differential abundance testing using productive amino-acid clonotypes, minimum total count 5 and alpha 0.1. The Jaccard Index and the Morisita Overlap Index were used to measure repertoire overlap between compartments. GLIPH clustered TCR beta CDR3s with public tetramer-defined viral CDR3s; viral motifs required at least three viral sequences plus V-gene enrichment. TCRdb limited this immuneACCESS table to in-frame rearrangements with V and J called. A share of clones is missing; checked studies link under half to unresolved V genes, and the rest is unexplained. That table supplies the V and J calls and clone size; D and trimming were determined from the DNA. This sample holds about 40,000 clones; approximately 86% were observed only once. 5% to 7% of the sample is taken by the ten largest.

This clone was counted a single time. The clone's antigen remains unknown. Nothing much larger sits one base from this clone, and base qualities are not available. From the cysteine through the phenylalanine, the CDR3 covers 14 amino acids. CDR3 DNA is the only sequence kept; it has 42 bases, read in frame from the first base. Based on the germline V gene, the CDR1 and CDR2 sequences are SGHTA and FQGNSA. A distance of 12 bases separates the germline ends of V and J, which lose 1 base and 8 bases respectively. What the research found in general, with its limitations: Because of the exploratory design, TCR variables were selected using unadjusted p-values without false-discovery rate correction. Uninvolved tumor-adjacent lung showed the highest T cell clonality, higher than tumor, which suggests more focused antigenic responses in the uninvolved tumor-adjacent lung. Multi-region tumor sequencing was not performed, so intratumor heterogeneity could not be excluded. Higher blood T cell density associated with longer overall survival, while higher adjacent-lung clonality associated with shorter survival. A median of roughly 56 of the top 100 tumor clones were detected in paired uninvolved adjacent lung, and under 30 of these tumor clones were also found among the top 100 clones of the paired uninvolved adjacent lung.

At diagnosis, peripheral blood, uninvolved tumor-adjacent lung and tumor were collected and stored as a combination of fresh-frozen and FFPE material. Blood samples were analyzed as peripheral blood mononuclear cells for TCR repertoire profiling. The material sequenced was peripheral blood, taken before any cancer treatment. The rearrangement joined TRBV7-2 to TRBJ1-3, with TRBD1 tentatively as D gene (6 bases match). The sequence was obtained from a man between 35 and 75 years old with stage I lung adenocarcinoma. CDR3 reads: CASSLVGGGDTIYF. The bases read TGTGCCAGCAGCTTAGTAGGAGGGGGAGACACCATATATTTT.